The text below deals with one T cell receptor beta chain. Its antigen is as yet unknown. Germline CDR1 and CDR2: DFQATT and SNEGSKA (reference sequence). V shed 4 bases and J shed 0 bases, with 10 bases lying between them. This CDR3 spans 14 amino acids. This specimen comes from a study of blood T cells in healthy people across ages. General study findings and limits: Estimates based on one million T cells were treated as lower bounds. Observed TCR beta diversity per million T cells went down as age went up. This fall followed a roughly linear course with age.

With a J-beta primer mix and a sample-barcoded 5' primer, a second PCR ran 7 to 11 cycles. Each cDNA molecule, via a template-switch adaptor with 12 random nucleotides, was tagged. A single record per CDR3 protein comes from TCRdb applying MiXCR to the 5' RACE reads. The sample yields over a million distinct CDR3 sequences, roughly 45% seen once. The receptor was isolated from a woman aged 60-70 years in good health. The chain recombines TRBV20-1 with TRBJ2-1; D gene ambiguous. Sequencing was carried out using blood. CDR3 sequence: CSAIVVSSYNEQFF. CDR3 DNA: TGCAGTGCTATTGTAGTAAGCTCCTACAATGAGCAGTTCTTC.